This TCR beta chain was obtained from a study of T cells in Graves' hyperthyroidism and ophthalmopathy (dated by TCRdb to about 2019). With respect to the entire study: Peripheral blood samples were taken at the time of initial diagnosis, prior to any treatment. An independent validation cohort of under 20 hyperthyroidism patients and 17 patients who later progressed to ophthalmopathy tested prospective prediction of ophthalmopathy. After blood sampling, hyperthyroidism patients were treated with methimazole at a starting dose of 30 mg daily, and ophthalmopathy patients were treated with high-dose intravenous methylprednisolone. Thyroid tissue and blood T-cell repertoires from six Graves' hyperthyroidism patients were also compared in the study. The roughly 90 discovery patients were divided at random into training and test sets in a 7:3 ratio. TCR Vbeta CDR3 sequencing of some 140 peripheral blood samples (over 40 ophthalmopathy, 75 or so hyperthyroidism and roughly 17 progressor patients) is reported in the paper. A discovery cohort of around 100 patients, 43 with Graves' ophthalmopathy and 57 with stable Graves' hyperthyroidism, was used to find distinguishing TCR V-J signatures. The study at large found these results: Most expanded thyroid clonotypes (frequency above 0.001) were also found in blood, which suggests that blood repertoires may mirror thyroid immune responses. No statistical method was used to fix the sample size in advance, and group allocation was not hidden from the investigators. A 13 V-J signature model separated ophthalmopathy from stable hyperthyroidism, with about 90% sensitivity and approximately 81% specificity in cross-validation and 80%/75% in testing. In validation, the model predicted progression to ophthalmopathy with just under 71% sensitivity and 72.22% specificity, a median of roughly seven months before onset.

Ophthalmopathy patients had moderately to severely active disease, with a Clinical Activity Score of 3 or more, a NOSPECS grade of 4 or more, and a disease duration of less than 3 months. Patients with uncontrolled infections, other autoimmune diseases, pregnancy or lactation were excluded. Diagnoses were established on the basis of clinical symptoms, serum thyroxine and TRAb, thyroid ultrasound, and orbital computed tomography. PBMCs were isolated from 8 to 10 ml of fresh peripheral blood by Ficoll-Paque density gradient centrifugation. Trizol reagent was used to extract total RNA, and RNA quality was then checked on an Agilent 2100 Bioanalyzer. This clonotype was counted at least ten times. No cognate antigen has been identified for it. No quality values exist for individual bases; no much larger clone is one base distant. Amplification of TCR beta CDR3 regions was carried out from RNA transcripts. The TCR CDR3 was subjected to a first round of RT-PCR using the HTBI primer set and the Qiagen OneStep RT-PCR kit. Libraries were constructed in a second round of multiplex PCR, after which size selection and purification were performed. Sequencing of the libraries was done on an Illumina HiSeq2000 using paired-end 100 bp reads. The study's processing was this. Raw data were processed with SOAPnuke, discarding reads with adapters, uncalled bases, mean Phred below 15, or no exact constant-primer or identifier match. High-quality paired reads were merged using COPE v1.2.5, and each unique nucleotide sequence was defined as a clonotype. MiTCR v1.1 was used to align the clonotypes against IMGT TRBV, TRBD and TRBJ reference segments. Analysis was restricted to V-J combinations with a frequency above 0.0001, which covered 98% to 99.2% of repertoires. The TCS score was defined as the ratio of F50 (clonal expansion) to E x V (chaos), calculated using BLOSUM62-based TCRdist between CDR3 peptides within each V-J. Welch's t-statistics and random forest reduced 514 V-J features to roughly 13, which were used in a naive Bayes classifier (R e1071). In TCRdb, the public reads were trimmed at Q25 with fastp and aligned with MiXCR, with productive beta chains retained. Each entry is one CDR3 protein sequence, shown with its most common DNA and genes. TCRdb's processing, not the authors' own work, is the source of the V and J calls. This sample lists approximately 600,000 distinct CDR3 sequences; about 20% were detected once. The top ten clonotypes cover approximately 30% of the sample.

Including cysteine and phenylalanine, the CDR3 has 14 amino acids. Of all the DNA, just the CDR3 is kept, 42 bases in frame from base 1. Relative to germline, V is 5 bases shorter and J is 5 bases shorter, with 16 bases between their ends. Taken from the germline V gene, the CDR1 and CDR2 loops are SGHRS and YFSETQ. Recombination connected TRBV5-1 to TRBJ1-1; no D segment can be confidently identified. Sequenced sample: blood. The sequence derives from a man aged 25-45 years with Graves' ophthalmopathy. The bases read TGCGCCAGCAGAGCTACGGGGAGTGCAACTGAAGCTTTCTTT. This sequence encodes CASRATGSATEAFF.